What follows are 11 T cell receptor beta chains derived from one specimen sequenced in a study of read filtering for tumor transcriptome and immune sequencing. The library was built from about 400 ng RNA with molecular barcoded adaptors for alpha/delta and beta/gamma chains. One entry per CDR3 protein results from TCRdb running MiXCR on the reads. The sample has about 27,000 distinct CDR3 sequences, over 13% seen once; the top ten hold 35% to 50%. The sample was a population of CD138-negative cells sorted from bone marrow. These receptors were collected from a donor at least 40 years old with multiple myeloma.

This clonotype was seen at least ten times. The chain carries TRBV7-2 and TRBJ2-3; a possible D gene is TRBD2 (6 bases). The germline CDR1 and CDR2 sequences are SGHTA and FQGNSA. Trimming took off 2 bases at V and 6 bases at J, with 15 bases between the two ends. The CDR3 consists of 15 residues. CDR3 sequence reads: CASSLTSSSGDTQYF. CDR3 in DNA: TGTGCCAGCAGCTTAACTAGCTCTTCGGGGGATACGCAGTATTTT.

This clonotype was detected only a few times. The V and J genes are TRBV7-8 and TRBJ2-2; a weak D match, TRBD1 (5 bases). The CDR3 sequence is 15 residues long. The V gene lost 1 base and the J gene lost 6 bases, with 12 bases spanning the gap. Germline-derived CDR1 and CDR2 are SGHVS and FQNEAQ. The CDR3 DNA follows: TGTGCCAGCAGCTTAGAGGGGCCCTTCCCCGGGGAGCTGTTTTTT. It specifies CASSLEGPFPGELFF. The full variable domain, rest sourced from reference TRBV7-8 and TRBJ2-2, is GAGVSQSPRYKVAKRGQDVALRCDPISGHVSLFWYQQALGQGPEFLTYFQNEAQLDKSGLPSDRFFAERPEGSVSTLKIQRTQQEDSAVYLCASSLEGPFPGELFFGEGSRLTVL.

This clonotype occurred many times. This rearrangement joins TRBV5-4 to TRBJ1-5; 9 nucleotides match TRBD1. CDR3 length: 17 residues. CDR1 SGHNT and CDR2 YYREEE come from the germline V gene (reference sequence). V shed 4 bases, J shed 1 base, and the junction held 9 bases outside the gene matches. This CDR3 is CASSQTAGQGSNQPQHF. The CDR3 DNA sequence: TGTGCCAGCAGCCAAACGGCGGGACAGGGAAGCAATCAGCCCCAGCATTTT.

This clonotype was observed at least ten times. The V and J genes are TRBV7-9 and TRBJ2-3; D is unclear. Germline V gene sequence: CDR1 SEHNR, CDR2 FQNEAQ (reference sequence). V was pared by 6 bases and J by 6 bases, with 13 bases between. The CDR3 length is 13 residues. The CDR3, as DNA: TGTGCCAGCAGGGATAAGGTCACGGATACGCAGTATTTT. Its protein is CASRDKVTDTQYF. Full variable domain (outside the CDR3, taken from reference TRBV7-9 and TRBJ2-3): DTGVSQNPRHKITKRGQNVTFRCDPISEHNRLYWYRQTLGQGPEFLTYFQNEAQLEKSRLLSDRFSAERPKGSFSTLEIQRTEQGDSAMYLCASRDKVTDTQYFGPGTRLTVL.

This clonotype was seen many times. The chain couples TRBV11-2 to TRBJ1-6; D unclear. Per the germline V gene, CDR1 is SGHAT and CDR2 is FQNNGV. V was pared by 2 bases and J by 6 bases, with 2 bases between. The CDR3 is made up of 12 amino acids. CDR3 bases: TGTGCCAGCAGCTTAACTAATTCACCCCTCCACTTT. It codes for CASSLTNSPLHF.

At least ten counts were recorded for this clonotype. The chain recombines TRBV7-9 with TRBJ1-3; D is uncertain. Per the germline V gene, CDR1 is SEHNR and CDR2 is FQNEAQ (reference sequence). V dropped 5 bases and J dropped 0 bases, with 8 bases sitting between them. The CDR3 contains 14 residues. CDR3 DNA sequence: TGTGCCAGCAGCATTGGAAACTCTGGAAACACCATATATTTT. Translating it yields CASSIGNSGNTIYF.

The sample holds many counts of this clonotype. V usage is TRBV2 and J usage is TRBJ1-5; 7 nucleotides match TRBD1. With 5 bases clipped from V and 6 bases from J, the junction kept 10 bases outside the gene matches. There are 15 residues in the CDR3. Per the germline V gene, CDR1 is SNHLY and CDR2 is FYNNEI. This CDR3 is CASSFLQGEAQPQHF. In DNA form, the CDR3 reads TGTGCCAGCAGTTTTTTGCAGGGGGAGGCTCAGCCCCAGCATTTT.

This clonotype was detected many times. V is TRBV6-5 and J is TRBJ2-7; the D is unclear. This CDR3 is built from 15 residues. The germline V gene has CDR1 MNHEY and CDR2 SVGAGI. The germline V and J ends were trimmed by 5 bases and 0 bases, with 14 bases remaining between them. CDR3 sequence: CASSPTMDVSYEQYF. DNA of the CDR3: TGTGCCAGCAGTCCGACGATGGACGTCTCCTACGAGCAGTACTTC.

V usage is TRBV2 and J usage is TRBJ2-2; TRBD2 is a possible D gene (5 bases). Germline CDR1 reads SNHLY; CDR2 reads FYNNEI. This CDR3 contains 12 residues. Trimming took off 8 bases at V and 1 base at J, with 5 bases between the two ends. CDR3 protein: CASRGNTGELFF. The CDR3 coding sequence is TGTGCCAGCCGGGGGAACACCGGGGAGCTGTTTTTT.

This clonotype was found many times. The chain recombines TRBV6-4 with TRBJ2-1; D is possibly TRBD2 (6 bases). The CDR3 sequence is 13 residues long. Germline V gene data show CDR1 as MRHNA and CDR2 as SNTAGT. V shed 3 bases and J shed 15 bases, with 18 bases lying between them. CDR3: CASSESLGGVRFF. The CDR3 nucleotides are TGTGCCAGCAGTGAGTCCCTAGGAGGGGTGCGGTTCTTC.

This clonotype came up many times. CDR3 region: CSAQMVGQGIYEQYF. CDR3 DNA: TGCAGTGCCCAAATGGTGGGACAGGGTATCTACGAGCAGTACTTC. This chain joins TRBV20-1 and TRBJ2-7; TRBD1 agrees at 9 bases. V was clipped by 6 bases and J by 3 bases; unmatched bases: 12. Germline V gene sequence: CDR1 DFQATT, CDR2 SNEGSKA (reference sequence). The CDR3 runs 15 residues.